This entry concerns a single T cell receptor (beta chain). Authors' methods: Cell counts per sample came from amplifying reference gene primers. TCRdb's table, derived via immunoSEQ multiplex PCR, lists solely in-frame clones and lacks some. The DNA was the basis for D and trimming; V, J and clone size are from that table. The sample has just under 150,000 clones; roughly 89% are singletons. The sample belongs to a study of blood T cell repertoires in COVID-19. About the research overall: The United States, Italy and Spain provided the acute and convalescent COVID-19 samples. PBMCs, B-cell-depleted T cells, or T cells were the source of the cDNA or gDNA that made up the material.

V was trimmed by 3 bases and J by 5 bases, leaving 13 bases between them. The CDR3 contains 13 residues. The germline CDR1 and CDR2 sequences are GTSNPN and SVGIG (reference sequence). The TCR was taken from a woman aged 50 to 65 with acute or convalescent COVID-19. The chain is built from TRBV30 and TRBJ1-1, with a tentative D call TRBD1 (6 bases). Input material: peripheral blood. The CDR3 loop is CAWSTGGRTEAFF. DNA for the CDR3: TGTGCCTGGAGCACGGGGGGGCGGACTGAAGCTTTCTTT.